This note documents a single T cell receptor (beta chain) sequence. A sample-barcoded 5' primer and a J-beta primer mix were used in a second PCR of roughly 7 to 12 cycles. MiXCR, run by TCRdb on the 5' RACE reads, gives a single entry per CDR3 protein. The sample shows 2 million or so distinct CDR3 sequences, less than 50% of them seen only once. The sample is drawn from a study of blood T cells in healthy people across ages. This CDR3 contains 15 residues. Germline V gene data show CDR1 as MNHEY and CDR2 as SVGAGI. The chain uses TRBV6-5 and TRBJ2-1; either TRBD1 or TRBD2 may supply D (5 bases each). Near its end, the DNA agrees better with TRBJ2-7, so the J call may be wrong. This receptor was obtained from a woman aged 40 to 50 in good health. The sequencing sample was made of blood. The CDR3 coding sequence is TGTGCCAGCCGGACCACGGTGGGGGTAAACAATGAGCAGTACTTC. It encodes CASRTTVGVNNEQYF.